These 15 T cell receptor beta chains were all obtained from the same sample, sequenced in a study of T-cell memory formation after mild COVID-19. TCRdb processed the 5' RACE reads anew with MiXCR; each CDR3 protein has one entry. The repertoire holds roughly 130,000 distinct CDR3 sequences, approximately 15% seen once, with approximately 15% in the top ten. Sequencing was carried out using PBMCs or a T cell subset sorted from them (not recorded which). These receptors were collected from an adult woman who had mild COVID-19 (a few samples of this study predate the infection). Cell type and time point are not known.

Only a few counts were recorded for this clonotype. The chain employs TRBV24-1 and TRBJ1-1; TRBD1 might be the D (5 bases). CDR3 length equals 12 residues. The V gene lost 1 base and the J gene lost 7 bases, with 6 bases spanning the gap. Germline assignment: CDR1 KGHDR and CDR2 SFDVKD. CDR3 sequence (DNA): TGTGCCACCAGTGATTTTGGGGGTGAAGCTTTCTTT. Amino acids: CATSDFGGEAFF.

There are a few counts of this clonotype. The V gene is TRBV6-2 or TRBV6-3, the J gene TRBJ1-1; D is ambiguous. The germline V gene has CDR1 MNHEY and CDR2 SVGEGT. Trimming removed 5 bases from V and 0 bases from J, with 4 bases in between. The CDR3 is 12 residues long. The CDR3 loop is CASSRMNTEAFF. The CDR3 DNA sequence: TGTGCCAGCAGTCGTATGAACACTGAAGCTTTCTTT.

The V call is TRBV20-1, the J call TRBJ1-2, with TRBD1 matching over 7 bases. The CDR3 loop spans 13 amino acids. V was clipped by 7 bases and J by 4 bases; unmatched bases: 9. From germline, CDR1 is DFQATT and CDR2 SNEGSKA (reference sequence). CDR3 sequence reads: CSGGAGGSYGYTF. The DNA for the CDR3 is TGCAGTGGAGGGGCAGGGGGGAGCTATGGCTACACCTTC.

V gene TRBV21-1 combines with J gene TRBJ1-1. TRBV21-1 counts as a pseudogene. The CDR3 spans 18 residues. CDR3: CASSLRTGPGEEDTEAFF. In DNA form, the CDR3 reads TGTGCCAGCAGCTTACGGACAGGACCAGGGGAGGAGGACACTGAAGCTTTCTTT.

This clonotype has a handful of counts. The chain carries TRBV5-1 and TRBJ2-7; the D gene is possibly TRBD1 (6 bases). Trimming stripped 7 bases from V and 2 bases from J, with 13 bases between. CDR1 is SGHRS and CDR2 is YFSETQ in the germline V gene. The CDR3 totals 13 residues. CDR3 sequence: CASAYREPYEQYF. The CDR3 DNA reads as TGCGCCAGCGCTTACAGGGAACCCTACGAGCAGTACTTC.

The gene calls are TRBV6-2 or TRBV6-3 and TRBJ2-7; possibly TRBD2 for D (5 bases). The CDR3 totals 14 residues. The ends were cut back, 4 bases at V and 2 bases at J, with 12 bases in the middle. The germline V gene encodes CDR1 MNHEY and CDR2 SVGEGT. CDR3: CASSSRLAPYEQYF. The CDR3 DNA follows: TGTGCCAGCAGTTCCCGGCTAGCCCCCTACGAGCAGTACTTC.

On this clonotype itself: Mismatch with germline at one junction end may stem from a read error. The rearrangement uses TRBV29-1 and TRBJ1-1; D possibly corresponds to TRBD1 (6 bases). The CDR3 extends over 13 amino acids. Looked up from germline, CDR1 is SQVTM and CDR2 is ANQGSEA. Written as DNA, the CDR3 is TGCAGCGATGAAGATAACACAGGGTTAGCAGCTTTCTTT. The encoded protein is CSDEDNTGLAAFF. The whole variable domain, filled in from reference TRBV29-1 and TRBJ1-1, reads SAVISQKPSRDICQRGTSLTIQCQVDSQVTMMFWYRQQPGQSLTLIATANQGSEATYESGFVIDKFPISRPNLTFSTLTVSNMSPEDSSIYLCSDEDNTGLAAFFGQGTRLTVV.

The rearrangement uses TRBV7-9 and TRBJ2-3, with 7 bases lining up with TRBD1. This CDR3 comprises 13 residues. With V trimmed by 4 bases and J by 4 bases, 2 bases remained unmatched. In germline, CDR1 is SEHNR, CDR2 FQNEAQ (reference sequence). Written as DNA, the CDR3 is TGTGCCAGCAGCTCTACAGGGGCAGATACGCAGTATTTT. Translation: CASSSTGADTQYF.

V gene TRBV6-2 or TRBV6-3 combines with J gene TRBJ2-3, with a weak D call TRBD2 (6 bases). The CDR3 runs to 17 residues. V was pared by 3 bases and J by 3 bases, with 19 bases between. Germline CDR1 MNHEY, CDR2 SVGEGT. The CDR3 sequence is CASSYSDQLARTDTQYF. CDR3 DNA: TGTGCCAGCAGTTATAGCGATCAACTAGCTAGGACAGATACGCAGTATTTT.

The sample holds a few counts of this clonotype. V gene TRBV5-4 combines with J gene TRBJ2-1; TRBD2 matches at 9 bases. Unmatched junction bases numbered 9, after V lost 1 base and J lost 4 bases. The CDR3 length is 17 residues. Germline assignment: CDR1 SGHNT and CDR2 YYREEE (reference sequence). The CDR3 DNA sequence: TGTGCCAGCAGCTTGAGTGGAGCGGGAGGAGTTTACAATGAGCAGTTCTTC. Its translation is CASSLSGAGGVYNEQFF.

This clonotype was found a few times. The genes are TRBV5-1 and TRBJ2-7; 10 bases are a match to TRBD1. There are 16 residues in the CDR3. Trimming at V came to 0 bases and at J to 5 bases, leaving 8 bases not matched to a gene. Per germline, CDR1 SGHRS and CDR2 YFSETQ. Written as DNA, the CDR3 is TGCGCCAGCAGCTTGGTATCGGGGACAGGGGTTGACGAGCAGTACTTC. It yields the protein CASSLVSGTGVDEQYF.

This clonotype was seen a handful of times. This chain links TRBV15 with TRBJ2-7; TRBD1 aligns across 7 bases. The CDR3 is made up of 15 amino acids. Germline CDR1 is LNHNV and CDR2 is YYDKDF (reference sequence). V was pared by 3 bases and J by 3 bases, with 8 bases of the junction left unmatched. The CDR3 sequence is CATSSYRGPLYEQYF. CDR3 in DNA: TGTGCCACCAGCAGTTACAGGGGACCCCTCTACGAGCAGTACTTC.

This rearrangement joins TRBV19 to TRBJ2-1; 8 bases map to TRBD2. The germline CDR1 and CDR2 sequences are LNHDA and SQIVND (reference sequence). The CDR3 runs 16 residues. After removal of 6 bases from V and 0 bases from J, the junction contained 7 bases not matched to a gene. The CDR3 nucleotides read TGTGCCAGTAGGAATAGCGGGGTCCTCTCCTACAATGAGCAGTTCTTC. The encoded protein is CASRNSGVLSYNEQFF.

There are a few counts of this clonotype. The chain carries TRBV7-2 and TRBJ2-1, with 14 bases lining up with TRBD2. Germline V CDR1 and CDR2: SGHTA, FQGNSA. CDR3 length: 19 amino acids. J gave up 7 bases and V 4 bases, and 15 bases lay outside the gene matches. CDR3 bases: TGTGCCAGCAGCTCCACCCGAAGACTAGCGGGGGGGCCGCGGAATGAGCAGTTCTTC. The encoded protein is CASSSTRRLAGGPRNEQFF.

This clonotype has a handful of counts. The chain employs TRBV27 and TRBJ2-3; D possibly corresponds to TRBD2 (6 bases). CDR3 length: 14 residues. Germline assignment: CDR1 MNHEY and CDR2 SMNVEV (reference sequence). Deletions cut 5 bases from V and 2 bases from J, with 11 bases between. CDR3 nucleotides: TGTGCCAGCAGTGACGGGACTTTCACAGATACGCAGTATTTT. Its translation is CASSDGTFTDTQYF.